One and the same sample provided the 26 T cell receptor beta chains below, sequenced in a study of blood T cell repertoires in COVID-19. Using immunoSEQ multiplex PCR, the repertoire was profiled, and TCRdb retains in-frame clones only, with some absent. The data contain 130,000 to 150,000 clones, 79% of them singletons. Source material: peripheral blood. These receptors came from a woman in her 70s with COVID-19, enrolled during active disease.

The rearrangement joins TRBV4-1 to TRBJ1-2; possibly TRBD1 for D (6 bases). The CDR3 has 14 amino acids. The V gene's germline CDR1 is MGHRA and CDR2 YSYEKL. V was clipped by 0 bases and J by 5 bases, with 10 bases between them. The CDR3 here is CASSQDNRVYGYTF. The CDR3 DNA sequence: TGCGCCAGCAGCCAAGATAACAGGGTTTATGGCTACACCTTC.

The V call is TRBV28, the J call TRBJ1-5, with 10 positions matching TRBD1. The CDR3 contains 14 residues. V was clipped by 4 bases and J by 4 bases; unmatched bases: 1. Germline V gene data show CDR1 as MDHEN and CDR2 as SYDVKM. The CDR3 nucleotides read TGTGCCAGCAGTTGGGGACAGGGGAATCAGCCCCAGCATTTT. This gives the protein CASSWGQGNQPQHF.

The J gene is TRBJ1-5, the V gene TRBV6-1, with D maybe TRBD1 (6 bases). With 3 bases removed from V and 6 bases from J, the gap between germline ends came to 15 bases. Germline V CDR1 and CDR2: MNHNS, SASEGT. This CDR3 spans 15 amino acids. CDR3 residues: CASSELTGRVQPQHF. The CDR3 DNA sequence: TGTGCCAGCAGTGAGCTAACAGGGCGGGTTCAGCCCCAGCATTTT.

The J gene is TRBJ1-5, the V gene TRBV19, with D perhaps TRBD1 (6 bases). Germline CDR1 reads LNHDA; CDR2 reads SQIVND (reference sequence). The V end was cut by 3 bases, the J end by 7 bases, with 7 bases between. The CDR3 length is 12 residues. This chain's CDR3 is CASSITGQPQHF. CDR3 bases: TGTGCCAGTAGTATTACAGGGCAGCCCCAGCATTTT.

The chain joins TRBV6-2 or TRBV6-3 to TRBJ1-3; no firm D call. V dropped 4 bases and J dropped 4 bases, with 17 bases sitting between them. This CDR3 is 16 amino acids long. The germline V gene has CDR1 MNHEY and CDR2 SVGEGT. DNA of the CDR3: TGTGCCAGCAGTTTCTTAGCGCCCGACTCCGGAAACACCATATATTTT. This gives the protein CASSFLAPDSGNTIYF.

This clone was detected a few times. This chain links TRBV19 with TRBJ2-4; no clear D gene. The CDR3 is made up of 14 amino acids. Germline CDR1 reads LNHDA; CDR2 reads SQIVND (reference sequence). Trimming shortened V by 2 bases and J by 3 bases, and 8 bases separated the two germline ends. The CDR3 loop reads CASSIRRDKNIQYF. CDR3 nucleotide sequence: TGTGCCAGTAGTATAAGGAGAGACAAAAACATTCAGTACTTC. The full variable domain, in which reference TRBV19 and TRBJ2-4 provide the parts outside the CDR3, is DGGITQSPKYLFRKEGQNVTLSCEQNLNHDAMYWYRQDPGQGLRLIYYSQIVNDFQKGDIAEGYSVSREKKESFPLTVTSAQKNPTAFYLCASSIRRDKNIQYFGAGTRLSVL.

The chain has TRBV19 and TRBJ2-1, with TRBD1 matching over 10 bases. Looked up from germline, CDR1 is LNHDA and CDR2 is SQIVND (reference sequence). With V trimmed by 7 bases and J by 6 bases, 6 bases remained unmatched. The CDR3 is 14 residues long. The CDR3: CASMGQGFSNEQFF. The CDR3 nucleotides read TGTGCCAGTATGGGACAGGGGTTCAGCAATGAGCAGTTCTTC.

CDR3 bases: TGCGCCAGCAGCCAAGAATGGGACAGGGGAAGGCGGAACACTGAAGCTTTCTTT. It specifies CASSQEWDRGRRNTEAFF. The chain has TRBV4-1 and TRBJ1-1; 10 bases match TRBD1. V trimming: 0 bases; J trimming: 1 base; junction bases outside the gene matches: 8. Germline V gene lookup returns CDR1 MGHRA and CDR2 YSYEKL. The CDR3 runs to 18 residues.

The rearrangement uses TRBV23-1 and TRBJ2-5; tentatively, D is TRBD2 (6 bases). TRBV23-1 is marked as an open reading frame, function uncertain. The length of the CDR3 is 14 residues. V was clipped by 2 bases and J by 3 bases, with 10 bases between them. CDR3 bases: TGCGCCAGCAGTCAACCCCGACTAGAAGAGACCCAGTACTTC. Its protein product is CASSQPRLEETQYF.

This clone was seen more than once but under ten times. The chain couples TRBV28 to TRBJ1-1; D gene ambiguous. The CDR3 has 12 residues. The germline V gene has CDR1 MDHEN and CDR2 SYDVKM. V was cut by 5 bases and J by 5 bases, with 9 bases left in between. The CDR3 here is CASSTPLTEAFF. The CDR3 DNA reads as TGTGCCAGCAGTACCCCTCTAACTGAAGCTTTCTTT. The full variable domain, completed using reference TRBV28 and TRBJ1-1, is DVKVTQSSRYLVKRTGEKVFLECVQDMDHENMFWYRQDPGLGLRLIYFSYDVKMKEKGDIPEGYSVSREKKERFSLILESASTNQTSMYLCASSTPLTEAFFGQGTRLTVV.

The chain links TRBV2 to TRBJ1-1; 10 positions match TRBD1. CDR3 length: 14 amino acids. Losses at the gene ends were 6 bases for V and 3 bases for J; bases not matched to a gene: 4. CDR1 and CDR2 from the germline V gene are SNHLY and FYNNEI. The CDR3 coding sequence is TGTGCCAGCAGAGGGGGACAGGGGCACACTGAAGCTTTCTTT. Translated: CASRGGQGHTEAFF.

The chain employs TRBV11-2 and TRBJ2-7; 10 nucleotides agree with TRBD1. The CDR3 is made up of 13 amino acids. J gave up 5 bases and V 5 bases, and 3 bases lay outside the gene matches. Germline lookup yields CDR1 SGHAT and CDR2 FQNNGV. Here the CDR3 reads CASSRDRGNEQYF. The CDR3 DNA sequence: TGTGCCAGCAGCCGGGACAGGGGAAACGAGCAGTACTTC.

The rearrangement links TRBV29-1 to TRBJ1-1, with a possible D match to TRBD1 (6 bases). Trimming removed 6 bases at V and 5 bases at J, with 13 bases between. Germline values: CDR1 SQVTM, CDR2 ANQGSEA. CDR3 size: 12 residues. The DNA for the CDR3 is TGCAGCGTGGGGTCAGGGGAGACTGAAGCTTTCTTT. Amino acids: CSVGSGETEAFF.

This chain joins TRBV6-5 and TRBJ2-7; 9 positions agree with TRBD2. CDR1 and CDR2 from the germline V gene are MNHEY and SVGAGI. After removal of 8 bases from V and 0 bases from J, the junction contained 5 bases not matched to a gene. CDR3 size: 14 residues. The DNA of the CDR3 is TGTGCCAGCTGCGCGGGGGGGAGCTCCTACGAGCAGTACTTC. Its translation is CASCAGGSSYEQYF.

J is TRBJ2-3 and V is TRBV18; TRBD2 might be the D (6 bases). The germline V gene encodes CDR1 KGHSH and CDR2 LQKENI. Trimming cost V 8 bases and J 6 bases, with 21 bases left between them. The CDR3 length is 15 residues. The CDR3 is CASTFSGGDGDTQYF. In nucleotides, the CDR3 is TGTGCCAGCACCTTCTCCGGAGGGGATGGGGATACGCAGTATTTT. Supplemented by reference TRBV18 and TRBJ2-3, the full variable domain reads NAGVMQNPRHLVRRRGQEARLRCSPMKGHSHVYWYRQLPEEGLKFMVYLQKENIIDESGMPKERFSAEFPKEGPSILRIQQVVRGDSAAYFCASTFSGGDGDTQYFGPGTRLTVL.

This chain uses TRBV27 with TRBJ1-5; TRBD1 is a possible D gene (6 bases). Trimming cost V 8 bases and J 4 bases, with 12 bases left between them. Germline V gene sequence: CDR1 MNHEY, CDR2 SMNVEV (reference sequence). This CDR3 contains 13 residues. The CDR3 sequence is CASRVGANQPQHF. The CDR3 DNA reads TGTGCCAGCCGGGTGGGGGCAAATCAGCCCCAGCATTTT.

The chain has TRBV4-3 and TRBJ1-6; D gene ambiguous. The CDR3 runs to 13 residues. Trimming stripped 0 bases from V and 9 bases from J, with 6 bases between. Germline CDR1 and CDR2: LGHNA and YSLEER. CDR3 amino acids: CASSQEGGSPLHF. The CDR3 DNA follows: TGCGCCAGCAGCCAAGAAGGCGGTTCACCCCTCCACTTT.

This clone was detected a few times. The chain couples TRBV19 to TRBJ1-3; D unresolved. This CDR3 is 13 amino acids long. The germline gives CDR1 LNHDA, CDR2 SQIVND (reference sequence). V dropped 5 bases and J dropped 5 bases, with 10 bases sitting between them. The CDR3 region has the DNA TGTGCCAGTAGTGTGACTACCAGAAACACCATATATTTT. It encodes CASSVTTRNTIYF.

This clone was detected only a few times. The V and J genes are TRBV2 and TRBJ1-2, with TRBD1 matching over 7 bases. V lost 2 bases, J lost 3 bases, and 12 bases stayed unmatched. Per germline, CDR1 SNHLY and CDR2 FYNNEI. The CDR3 is 17 residues long. The CDR3 nucleotides read TGTGCCAGCAGTGAATGGCCCGTACAGGGGTCGTACTATGGCTACACCTTC. Translating gives CASSEWPVQGSYYGYTF.

This clone was recorded once. The chain carries TRBV9 and TRBJ1-6, with D perhaps matching TRBD1 (5 bases). Germline lookup yields CDR1 SGDLS and CDR2 YYNGEE. This CDR3 comprises 15 residues. The V end lost 4 bases, the J end lost 8 bases, and 16 bases lay between the germline ends. The chain's CDR3 is CASSSGRKSDSPLHF. As DNA, the CDR3 is TGTGCCAGCAGCTCAGGGAGGAAGAGTGATTCACCCCTCCACTTT.

The chain is built from TRBV30 and TRBJ1-2, with a weak D call TRBD1 (5 bases). Trimming left V 3 bases short and J 8 bases short, with 7 bases between. Per germline, CDR1 GTSNPN and CDR2 SVGIG (reference sequence). This CDR3 comprises 10 residues. CDR3 coding DNA: TGTGCCTGGAGATGGGGCGGCTACACCTTC. Translating gives CAWRWGGYTF.

This chain joins TRBV30 and TRBJ1-3; a possible D gene is TRBD1 (6 bases). CDR1 and CDR2 (germline): GTSNPN, SVGIG (reference sequence). The CDR3 loop spans 12 amino acids. Trimming shortened V by 3 bases and J by 8 bases, and 11 bases separated the two germline ends. The CDR3 loop is CAWSRGAHTIYF. CDR3 DNA sequence: TGTGCCTGGAGCAGGGGTGCACACACCATATATTTT.

This clone has just a few counts. CDR3 DNA sequence: TGTGCCAGCAGTGAGGGACAGGGTCCAGAAAAACTGTTTTTT. Amino acid sequence: CASSEGQGPEKLFF. V usage is TRBV6-1 and J usage is TRBJ1-4, with 9 bases matching TRBD1. With 3 bases clipped from V and 8 bases from J, the junction kept 4 bases outside the gene matches. The germline V gene has CDR1 MNHNS and CDR2 SASEGT. The CDR3 has 14 amino acids.

This clone was detected once. This chain uses TRBV12-5 with TRBJ2-3; D remains unclear. V was cut by 1 base and J by 1 base, with 15 bases left in between. The CDR3 runs to 17 residues. Germline V gives CDR1 LGHNT, CDR2 FRNRAP. In DNA form, the CDR3 reads TGTGCTAGTGGTTTGGCCATATCGAACTTAGGCACAGATACGCAGTATTTT. This encodes CASGLAISNLGTDTQYF.

The V gene is TRBV6-5, the J gene TRBJ2-3; 13 bases agree with TRBD2. The CDR3 is 15 amino acids. CDR1 MNHEY and CDR2 SVGAGI come from the germline V gene. The V segment lost 5 bases and the J segment 3 bases; nucleotides outside the gene matches: 2. In nucleotides, the CDR3 is TGTGCCAGCAGTCAGGGACTAGCGGGGACAGATACGCAGTATTTT. This translates into CASSQGLAGTDTQYF.

The chain links TRBV2 to TRBJ1-1; possible D gene TRBD1, 6 bases. The germline V and J ends were trimmed by 7 bases and 1 base, with 16 bases remaining between them. Germline V gene sequence: CDR1 SNHLY, CDR2 FYNNEI. The CDR3 spans 15 residues. The CDR3 nucleotides read TGTGCCAGCAATGGTGGGCAGGGGAGGAACACTGAAGCTTTCTTT. This gives the protein CASNGGQGRNTEAFF.